A single sample gave rise to the 3 T cell receptor beta chains below, sequenced in a study of identical twins' blood T cells. TCRdb processed the 5' RACE reads anew with MiXCR; each CDR3 protein has one entry. The sample holds 300,000 to 400,000 distinct CDR3 sequences, about 28% seen once. Sequencing input: PBMCs. The receptors here all came from a woman aged 18-49 years in good health.

A few counts support this clonotype. The chain joins TRBV15 to TRBJ2-4; a possible D gene is TRBD2 (6 bases). V was clipped by 3 bases and J by 4 bases, with 10 bases between them. There are 14 residues in the CDR3. Germline V gives CDR1 LNHNV, CDR2 YYDKDF (reference sequence). Here the CDR3 DNA reads TGTGCCACCAGCAGCGGGAGTCAGAAAAACATTCAGTACTTC. Amino acids: CATSSGSQKNIQYF.

This clonotype turned up a few times. The chain recombines TRBV19 with TRBJ1-1; D perhaps matches TRBD1 (5 bases). Germline assignment: CDR1 LNHDA and CDR2 SQIVND (reference sequence). This CDR3 region has 12 residues. V was cut by 10 bases and J by 7 bases, with 16 bases left in between. The CDR3 sequence: CATRTPPLEAFF. The CDR3 bases are TGTGCCACCCGGACACCGCCTCTTGAAGCTTTCTTT.

As concerns this clonotype: A read error may be the cause here, since a much bigger clone is one base away. V gene TRBV7-8 combines with J gene TRBJ2-7; D is uncertain. The CDR3 is 14 amino acids. Between the trimmed V and J ends, which lost 10 bases and 1 base, there was a span of 17 bases. Per germline, CDR1 SGHVS and CDR2 FQNEAQ. CDR3: CANNTEASSYEQYF. CDR3 DNA sequence: TGTGCCAACAACACCGAGGCTAGTTCCTACGAGCAGTACTTC.